Sequencing of this TCR beta chain was carried out in a study of blood T cells in healthy people across ages. Worth noting for this clonotype: Its target is not known.

The sample, around 10 milliliters of peripheral blood, was drawn from each donor. Isolated PBMCs totaled at least 6.5 million in each sample. The use of a sample-barcoded 5' primer and a J-beta primer mix characterized a second PCR of about 7 to 12 cycles. Each cDNA molecule was tagged by a template-switch adaptor that had 12 random nucleotides. TCRdb called the 5' RACE reads again in MiXCR, with one record for every CDR3 protein. The data hold hundreds of thousands of distinct CDR3 sequences, with 49% observed a single time. Findings and caveats of the study: Both higher diversity and more naive CD4+ cells marked long-lived donors when set against aged donors.

Germline assignment: CDR1 MNHEY and CDR2 SVGAGI. CDR3 length: 16 amino acids. V was shortened by 2 bases and J by 1 base, with 12 bases between the two germline ends. The chain employs TRBV6-5 and TRBJ2-4; the D call may be TRBD1 or TRBD2 (5 bases each). The receptor's source is a woman aged 60-75 years in good health. Sequencing input: blood. CDR3 region: CASSYSREGAKNIQYF. Written as DNA, the CDR3 is TGTGCCAGCAGTTACAGTCGCGAGGGGGCCAAAAACATTCAGTACTTC.